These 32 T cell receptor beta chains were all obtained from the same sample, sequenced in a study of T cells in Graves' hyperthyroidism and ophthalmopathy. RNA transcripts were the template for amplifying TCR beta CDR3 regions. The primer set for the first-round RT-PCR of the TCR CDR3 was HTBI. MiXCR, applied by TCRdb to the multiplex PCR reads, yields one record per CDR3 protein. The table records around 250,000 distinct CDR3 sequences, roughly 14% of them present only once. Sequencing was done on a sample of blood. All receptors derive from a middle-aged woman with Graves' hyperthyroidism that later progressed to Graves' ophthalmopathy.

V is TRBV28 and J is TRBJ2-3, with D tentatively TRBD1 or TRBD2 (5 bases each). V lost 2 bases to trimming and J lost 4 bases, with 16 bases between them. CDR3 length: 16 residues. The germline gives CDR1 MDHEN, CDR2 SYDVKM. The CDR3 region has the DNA TGTGCCAGCAGTTTAGGTGGGAGTGGGGGTGCAGATACGCAGTATTTT. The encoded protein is CASSLGGSGGADTQYF.

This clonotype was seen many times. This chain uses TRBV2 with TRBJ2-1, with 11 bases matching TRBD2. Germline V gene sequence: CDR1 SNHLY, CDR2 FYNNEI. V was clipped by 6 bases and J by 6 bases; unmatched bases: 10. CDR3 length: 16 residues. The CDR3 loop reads CASSVISGRALNEQFF. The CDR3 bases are TGTGCCAGCAGCGTTATTAGCGGGAGGGCCCTCAATGAGCAGTTCTTC.

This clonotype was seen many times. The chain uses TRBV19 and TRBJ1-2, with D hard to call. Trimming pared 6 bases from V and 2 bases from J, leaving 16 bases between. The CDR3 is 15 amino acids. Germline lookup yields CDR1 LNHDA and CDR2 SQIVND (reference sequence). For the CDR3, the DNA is TGTGCCAGTAGGCGGGGTCCGGGTAGCAACTATGGCTACACCTTC. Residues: CASRRGPGSNYGYTF.

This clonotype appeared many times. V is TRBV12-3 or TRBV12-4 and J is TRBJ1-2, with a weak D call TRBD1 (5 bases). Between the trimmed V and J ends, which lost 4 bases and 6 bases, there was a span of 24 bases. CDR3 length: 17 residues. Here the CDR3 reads CASSSRFGTGQLNGYTF. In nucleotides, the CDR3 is TGTGCCAGCAGTTCACGGTTCGGGACGGGGCAACTCAATGGCTACACCTTC.

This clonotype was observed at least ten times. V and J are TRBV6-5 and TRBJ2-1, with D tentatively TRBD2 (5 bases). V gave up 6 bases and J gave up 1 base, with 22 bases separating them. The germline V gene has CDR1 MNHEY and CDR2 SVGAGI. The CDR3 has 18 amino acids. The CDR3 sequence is CASSYLGEGTNSYNEQFF. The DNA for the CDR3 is TGTGCCAGCAGCTACCTAGGAGAGGGCACTAATTCCTACAATGAGCAGTTCTTC.

The CDR3 spells CASSPETRQKNTEAFF. The CDR3 bases are TGCGCCAGCAGCCCGGAAACCAGACAGAAGAACACTGAAGCTTTCTTT. The rearrangement uses TRBV5-1 and TRBJ1-1; D is possibly TRBD1 (5 bases). Trimming removed 4 bases at V and 1 base at J, with 17 bases between. The CDR3 runs to 16 residues. CDR1 is SGHRS, CDR2 YFSETQ, per germline.

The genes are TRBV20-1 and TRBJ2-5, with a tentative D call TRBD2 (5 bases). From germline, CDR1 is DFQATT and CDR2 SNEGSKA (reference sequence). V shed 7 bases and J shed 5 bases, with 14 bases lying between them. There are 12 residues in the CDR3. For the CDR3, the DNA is TGCAGTGGAGCAACCTCTAGCGAGACCCAGTACTTC. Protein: CSGATSSETQYF.

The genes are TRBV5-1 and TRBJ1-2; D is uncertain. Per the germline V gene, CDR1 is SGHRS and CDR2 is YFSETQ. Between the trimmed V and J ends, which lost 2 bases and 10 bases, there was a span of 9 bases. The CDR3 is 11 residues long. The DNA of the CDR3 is TGCGCCAGCAGCTTAGGACCCATCTACACCTTC. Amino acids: CASSLGPIYTF.

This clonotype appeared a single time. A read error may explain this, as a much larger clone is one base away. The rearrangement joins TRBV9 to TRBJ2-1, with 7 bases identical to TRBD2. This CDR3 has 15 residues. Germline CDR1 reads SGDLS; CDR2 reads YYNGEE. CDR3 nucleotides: TGTGCCAGCAGCGAACATGGAGCGGGGAACAATGAGCAGTCCTTC. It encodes CASSEHGAGNNEQSF.

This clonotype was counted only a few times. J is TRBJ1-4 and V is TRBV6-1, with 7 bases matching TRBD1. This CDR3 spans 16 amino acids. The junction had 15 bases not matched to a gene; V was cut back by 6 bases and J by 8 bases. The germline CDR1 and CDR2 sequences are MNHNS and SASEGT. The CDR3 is CASSQPRTGRDEKLFF. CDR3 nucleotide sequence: TGTGCCAGCAGCCAACCGAGGACAGGCCGGGACGAAAAACTGTTTTTT.

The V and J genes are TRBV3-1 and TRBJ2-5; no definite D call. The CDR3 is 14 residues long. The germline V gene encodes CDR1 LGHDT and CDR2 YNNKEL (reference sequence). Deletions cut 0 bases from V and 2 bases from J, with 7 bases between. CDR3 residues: CASSQENQQETQYF. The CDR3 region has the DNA TGTGCCAGCAGCCAAGAAAACCAACAAGAGACCCAGTACTTC.

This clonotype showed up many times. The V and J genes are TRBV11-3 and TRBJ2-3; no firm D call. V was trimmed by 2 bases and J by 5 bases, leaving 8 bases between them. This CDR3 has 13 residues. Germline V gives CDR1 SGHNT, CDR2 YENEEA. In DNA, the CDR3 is TGTGCCAGCAGCTTAAGACTGGAAGATACGCAGTATTTT. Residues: CASSLRLEDTQYF.

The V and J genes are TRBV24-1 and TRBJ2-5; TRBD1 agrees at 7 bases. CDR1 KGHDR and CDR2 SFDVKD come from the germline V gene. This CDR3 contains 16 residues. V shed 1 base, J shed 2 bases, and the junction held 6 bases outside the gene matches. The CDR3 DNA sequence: TGTGCCACCAGTGATTTAGGAGGCAGGGGGCAAGAGACCCAGTACTTC. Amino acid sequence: CATSDLGGRGQETQYF.

CDR3 residues: CASSVGTLGHEQFF. DNA of the CDR3: TGTGCCAGCAGCGTAGGTACTCTAGGGCATGAGCAGTTCTTC. This rearrangement joins TRBV9 to TRBJ2-1; no firm D call. Trimming took 0 bases from V and 8 from J, leaving 12 bases between them. The CDR3 runs 14 residues. Germline CDR1 reads SGDLS; CDR2 reads YYNGEE.

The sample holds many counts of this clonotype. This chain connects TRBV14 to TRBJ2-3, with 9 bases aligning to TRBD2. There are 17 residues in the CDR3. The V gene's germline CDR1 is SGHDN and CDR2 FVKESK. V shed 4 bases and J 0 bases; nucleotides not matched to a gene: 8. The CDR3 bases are TGTGCCAGCAGCCGCAAGACTAGCGGAGGAAGCACAGATACGCAGTATTTT. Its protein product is CASSRKTSGGSTDTQYF.

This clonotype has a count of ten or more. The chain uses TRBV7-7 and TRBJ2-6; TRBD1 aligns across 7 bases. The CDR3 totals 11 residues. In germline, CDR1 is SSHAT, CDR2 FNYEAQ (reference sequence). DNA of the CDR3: TGTGCTACCGGGACAGACAACGTCCTGACTTTC. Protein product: CATGTDNVLTF.

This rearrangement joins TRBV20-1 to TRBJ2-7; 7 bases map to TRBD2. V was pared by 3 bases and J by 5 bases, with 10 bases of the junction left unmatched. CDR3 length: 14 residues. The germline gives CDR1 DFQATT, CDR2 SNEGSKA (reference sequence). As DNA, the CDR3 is TGCAGTGCTAGGGGGGGGGAGGGGCGCCACGAGCAGTACTTC. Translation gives CSARGGEGRHEQYF.

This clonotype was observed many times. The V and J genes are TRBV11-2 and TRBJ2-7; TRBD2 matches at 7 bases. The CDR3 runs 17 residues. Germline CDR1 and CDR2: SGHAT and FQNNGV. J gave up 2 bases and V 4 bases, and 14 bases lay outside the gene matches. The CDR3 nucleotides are TGTGCCAGCAGCTCCCAACCTCTAGCGGAATTTACCTACGAGCAGTACTTC. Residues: CASSSQPLAEFTYEQYF.

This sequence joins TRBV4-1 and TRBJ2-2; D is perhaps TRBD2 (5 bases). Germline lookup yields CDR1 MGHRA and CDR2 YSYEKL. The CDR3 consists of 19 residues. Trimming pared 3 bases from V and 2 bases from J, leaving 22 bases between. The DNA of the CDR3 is TGCGCCAGCAGCCATACAAGGATGTCGGGGTTAAGTAACACCGGGGAGCTGTTTTTT. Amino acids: CASSHTRMSGLSNTGELFF.

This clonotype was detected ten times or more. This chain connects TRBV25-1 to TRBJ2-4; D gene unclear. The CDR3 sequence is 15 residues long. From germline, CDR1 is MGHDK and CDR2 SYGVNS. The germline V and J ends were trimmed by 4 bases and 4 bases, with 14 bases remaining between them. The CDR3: CASSVLSKGKNIQYF. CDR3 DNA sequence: TGTGCCAGCAGTGTACTTTCCAAGGGAAAAAACATTCAGTACTTC. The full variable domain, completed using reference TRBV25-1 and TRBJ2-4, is EADIYQTPRYLVIGTGKKITLECSQTMGHDKMYWYQQDPGMELHLIHYSYGVNSTEKGDLSSESTVSRIRTEHFPLTLESARPSHTSQYLCASSVLSKGKNIQYFGAGTRLSVL.

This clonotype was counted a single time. This chain's CDR3 is CASSFGHGTDQPQHF. CDR3 DNA sequence: TGTGCCAGCAGTTTCGGGCATGGGACGGATCAGCCCCAGCATTTT. The rearrangement joins TRBV28 to TRBJ1-5; D is perhaps TRBD1 (5 bases). There are 15 residues in the CDR3. Germline V CDR1 and CDR2: MDHEN, SYDVKM. V lost 3 bases, J lost 5 bases, and 14 bases lay in between.

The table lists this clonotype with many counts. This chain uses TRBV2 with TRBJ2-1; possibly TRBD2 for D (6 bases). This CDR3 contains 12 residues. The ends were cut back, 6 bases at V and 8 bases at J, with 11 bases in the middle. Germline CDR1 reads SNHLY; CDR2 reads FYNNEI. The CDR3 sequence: CASRGLRDEQFF. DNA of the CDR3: TGTGCCAGCAGGGGACTTCGGGATGAGCAGTTCTTC.

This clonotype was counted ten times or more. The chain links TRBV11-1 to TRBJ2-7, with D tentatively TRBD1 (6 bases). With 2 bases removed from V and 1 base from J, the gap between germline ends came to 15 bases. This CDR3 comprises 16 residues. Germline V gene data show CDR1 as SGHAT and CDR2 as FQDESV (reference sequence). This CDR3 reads CASSLTWTVLSYEQYF. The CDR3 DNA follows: TGTGCCAGCAGCTTAACGTGGACAGTTTTATCCTACGAGCAGTACTTC. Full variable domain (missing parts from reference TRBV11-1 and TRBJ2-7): EAEVAQSPRYKITEKSQAVAFWCDPISGHATLYWYRQILGQGPELLVQFQDESVVDDSQLPKDRFSAERLKGVDSTLKIQPAELGDSAMYLCASSLTWTVLSYEQYFGPGTRLTVT.

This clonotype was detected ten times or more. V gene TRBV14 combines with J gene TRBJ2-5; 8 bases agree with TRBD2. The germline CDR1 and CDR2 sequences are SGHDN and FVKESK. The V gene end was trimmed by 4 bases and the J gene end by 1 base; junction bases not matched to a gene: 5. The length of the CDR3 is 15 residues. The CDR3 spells CASSRTLAAQETQYF. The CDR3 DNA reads TGTGCCAGCAGCCGGACACTAGCGGCCCAAGAGACCCAGTACTTC.

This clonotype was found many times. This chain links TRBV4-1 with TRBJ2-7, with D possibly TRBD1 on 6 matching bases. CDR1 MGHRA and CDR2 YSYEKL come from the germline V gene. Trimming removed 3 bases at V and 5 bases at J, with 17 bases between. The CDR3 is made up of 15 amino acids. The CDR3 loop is CASSHDETGNDEQYF. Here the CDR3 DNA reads TGCGCCAGCAGCCATGATGAAACAGGGAACGACGAGCAGTACTTC.

DNA for the CDR3: TGTGCCAGCAGCCTCACAGGGGGACTAGGGGCTTTCTTT. It is translated as CASSLTGGLGAFF. The chain employs TRBV7-2 and TRBJ1-1, with 8 bases that match TRBD1. Per the germline V gene, CDR1 is SGHTA and CDR2 is FQGNSA. The CDR3 runs to 13 residues. The V gene end was trimmed by 5 bases and the J gene end by 11 bases; junction bases not matched to a gene: 10.

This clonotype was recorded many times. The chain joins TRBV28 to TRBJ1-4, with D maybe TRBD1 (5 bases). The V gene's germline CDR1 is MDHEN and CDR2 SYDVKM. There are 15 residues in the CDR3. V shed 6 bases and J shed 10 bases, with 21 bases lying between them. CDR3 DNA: TGTGCCAGCAGCTCGGGGGACGCCACTTGGGGAAAACTGTTTTTT. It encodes CASSSGDATWGKLFF.

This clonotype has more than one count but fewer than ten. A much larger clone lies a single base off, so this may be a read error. The CDR3 DNA follows: TGTGCCAGCAGCTCCTGGACCACCATATATTTT. It specifies CASSSWTTIYF. The genes are TRBV11-2 and TRBJ1-3, with no clear D. Trimming cost V 4 bases and J 9 bases, with 7 bases left between them. This CDR3 contains 11 residues. Germline assignment: CDR1 SGHAT and CDR2 FQNNGV. Supplemented by reference TRBV11-2 and TRBJ1-3, the full variable domain reads EAGVAQSPRYKIIEKRQSVAFWCNPISGHATLYWYQQILGQGPKLLIQFQNNGVVDDSQLPKDRFSAERLKGVDSTLKIQPAKLEDSAVYLCASSSWTTIYFGEGSWLTVV.

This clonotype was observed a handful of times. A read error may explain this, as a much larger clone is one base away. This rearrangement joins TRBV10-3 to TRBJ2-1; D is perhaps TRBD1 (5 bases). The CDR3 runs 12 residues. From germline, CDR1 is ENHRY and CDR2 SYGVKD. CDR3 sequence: CATSGAGDEQFF. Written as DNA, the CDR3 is TGTGCCACCAGTGGGGCTGGGGATGAGCAGTTCTTC.

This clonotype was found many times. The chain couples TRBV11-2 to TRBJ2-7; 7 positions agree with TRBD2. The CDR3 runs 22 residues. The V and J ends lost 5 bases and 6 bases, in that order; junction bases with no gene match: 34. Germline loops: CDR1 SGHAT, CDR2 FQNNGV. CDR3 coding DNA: TGTGCCAGCAGCCAATCTTTGGCCTACCTAACTCTTCCTAGCGGCATTAACCCCGAGCAGTACTTC. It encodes CASSQSLAYLTLPSGINPEQYF.

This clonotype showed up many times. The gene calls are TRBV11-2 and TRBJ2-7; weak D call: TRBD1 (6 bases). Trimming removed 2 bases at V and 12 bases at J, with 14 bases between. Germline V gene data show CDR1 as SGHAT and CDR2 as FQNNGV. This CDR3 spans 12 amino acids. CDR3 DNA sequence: TGTGCCAGCAGCTTACAGGACAGCGTCCGGTACTTC. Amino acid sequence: CASSLQDSVRYF.

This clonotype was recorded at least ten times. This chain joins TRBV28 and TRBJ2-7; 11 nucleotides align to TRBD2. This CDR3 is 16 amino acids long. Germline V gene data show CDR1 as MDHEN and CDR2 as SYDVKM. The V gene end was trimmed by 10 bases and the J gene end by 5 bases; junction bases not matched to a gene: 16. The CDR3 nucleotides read TGTGCCACCTCCCCTAGGCTGCTAGCGGGAGGACACGAGCAGTACTTC. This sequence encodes CATSPRLLAGGHEQYF.